A selection of T cell receptor beta chains follows, all from one sample in a study of graft-versus-host responses after intestinal transplantation. The protocol was immunoSEQ multiplex PCR, while the TCRdb copy is restricted to in-frame clones and leaves out a portion. The sample yields tens of thousands of clones, roughly 90% seen once. Their cognate antigens are unknown. Material: unstimulated CD4+ T cells sorted from spleen or lymph node cells, obtained before intestinal transplant. The receptors were gathered from a human donor who received an intestinal transplant. Each CDR3 is given with its conserved first and last residue.

len,v_gene,CDR3aa
16,TRBV5-4,CASSPYLAGGHGTQYF
15,TRBV6-5,CASSYYQTGIGGYTF
14,TRBV2,CASRPDWQGETQYF
13,TRBV18,CALRDGLNTEAFF
13,TRBV6-1,CASRQGPTYGYTF
17,TRBV6-1,CASSVGGRGGSNQPQHF
16,TRBV5-8,CASSSGTGSLSYEQYF
14,TRBV7-9,CASIIIAEYNEQFF
14,TRBV6-1,CASSEGPGYTEAFF
13,TRBV6-4,CASSVNRDQPQHF
18,TRBV28,CASSSSGTGLAGTKTQYF
13,TRBV7-6,CASSSGFANEQFF
15,TRBV10-1,CASSDEGLSGNTIYF
16,TRBV5-1,CASSLGGDVYNSPLHF
13,TRBV18,CASSETGSETQYF
14,TRBV10-2,CASTQGRGSYGYTF
13,TRBV6-1,CASSGGLGYGYTF
15,TRBV6-6,CASSYGGATNEKLFF
14,TRBV7-3,CASSQARGQDTQYF
14,TRBV7-8,CASSLASGTYEQYF
16,TRBV4-1,CASSQEGTGWSEKLFF
16,TRBV5-6,CASSFPGGSMNTEAFF
14,TRBV15,CATSRVGGFEKLFF
12,TRBV5-1,CASSTTGSEQFF
15,TRBV11-3,CASSSGEGLGGEQFF
16,TRBV7-6,CASSAGQGANTGELFF
13,TRBV5-6,CASTPTGGNEQFF
17,TRBV25-1,CASSERFGTGRTGELFF
14,TRBV11-2,CASTRGVNTGELFF
13,TRBV2,CASNRQGNYGYTF
14,TRBV7-3,CASSYMAGVDEQFF
14,TRBV7-2,CASSRDYFSYEQYF
15,TRBV6-4,CADGGLAGLTDTQYF
15,TRBV5-1,CASSFGAGPYYEQYF
11,TRBV11-2,CVSSRTGEAFF